These T cell receptor beta chains were read from a single sample in a study of CD8+CD57+ T cells in acquired aplastic anemia. Using its own MiXCR run on the reads, TCRdb lists one record per CDR3 protein. Of about 180,000 distinct CDR3 sequences detected, under 55% appear once; the ten largest clones hold approximately 3%. Sample: sorted CD4+, CD8+, or CD8+CD57+ T cells (not recorded which) from PBMCs. Receptors were obtained from a human donor in good health. Both conserved end residues are part of each CDR3. Fields, in order: J gene, CDR3 length, V gene, D gene, clone size, CDR3 protein, CDR3 DNA. D genes are given only for firm matches. Expanded clones get a size class; other rows say once, few or many, or leave the size out.

J: TRBJ2-5
length: 15
V: TRBV20-1
D: TRBD1
size: .
CDR3: CSARLKTGTWETQYF
DNA: TGCAGTGCTAGATTAAAGACAGGGACCTGGGAGACCCAGTACTTC

J: TRBJ1-1
length: 14
V: TRBV2
D: .
size: .
CDR3: CASSDMTLGGEAFF
DNA: TGTGCCAGCAGTGACATGACACTGGGGGGTGAAGCTTTCTTT

J: TRBJ1-1
length: 13
V: TRBV20-1
D: .
size: many
CDR3: CSARRDMNTEAFF
DNA: TGCAGTGCTAGACGGGACATGAACACTGAAGCTTTCTTT

J: TRBJ2-7
length: 14
V: TRBV5-8
D: .
size: .
CDR3: CASSRDGLSYEQYF
DNA: TGTGCCAGCAGCAGGGACGGACTATCCTACGAGCAGTACTTC

J: TRBJ2-5
length: 14
V: TRBV3-1
D: .
size: once
CDR3: CASSQEYNRETQYF
DNA: TGTGCCAGCAGCCAAGAGTATAACAGAGAGACCCAGTACTTC

J: TRBJ2-7
length: 15
V: TRBV4-1
D: .
size: many
CDR3: CASSQERRESYEQYF
DNA: TGCGCCAGCAGCCAAGAAAGACGTGAGTCCTACGAGCAGTACTTC

J: TRBJ2-5
length: 15
V: TRBV9
D: .
size: .
CDR3: CASSVAGGGSGTQYF
DNA: TGTGCCAGCAGCGTAGCCGGGGGCGGGAGCGGGACCCAGTACTTC

J: TRBJ2-6
length: 18
V: TRBV4-1
D: TRBD1
size: many
CDR3: CASSQADRGLSGANVLTF
DNA: TGCGCCAGCAGCCAGGCGGACAGGGGGCTATCTGGGGCCAACGTCCTGACTTTC

J: TRBJ1-4
length: 14
V: TRBV5-1
D: TRBD1
size: .
CDR3: CASSFNRGGEKLFF
DNA: TGCGCCAGCAGCTTCAACAGGGGTGGGGAAAAACTGTTTTTT

J: TRBJ1-4
length: 14
V: TRBV6-1
D: TRBD1
size: .
CDR3: CASSTGATNEKLFF
DNA: TGTGCCAGCAGTACAGGGGCAACTAATGAAAAACTGTTTTTT

J: TRBJ1-2
length: 14
V: TRBV20-1
D: .
size: many
CDR3: CSARQAGGFYGYTF
DNA: TGCAGTGCGAGACAGGCGGGCGGCTTCTATGGCTACACCTTC

J: TRBJ1-3
length: 14
V: TRBV6-1
D: .
size: many
CDR3: CASSEYRAGNTIYF
DNA: TGTGCCAGCAGTGAGTACAGAGCTGGAAACACCATATATTTT

J: TRBJ1-4
length: 16
V: TRBV24-1
D: .
size: few
CDR3: CATSDSGGQGGEKLFF
DNA: TGTGCCACCAGTGATTCCGGCGGGCAGGGCGGTGAAAAACTGTTTTTT

J: TRBJ1-1
length: 16
V: TRBV18
D: TRBD1
size: .
CDR3: CASSPTRQGFNTEAFF
DNA: TGTGCCAGCTCACCCACCCGACAGGGTTTCAACACTGAAGCTTTCTTT

J: TRBJ2-7
length: 11
V: TRBV29-1
D: .
size: .
CDR3: CSAGSDYEQYF
DNA: TGCAGCGCGGGGTCGGACTACGAGCAGTACTTC

J: TRBJ1-1
length: 14
V: TRBV9
D: .
size: many
CDR3: CASSPGPLNTEAFF
DNA: TGTGCCAGCAGCCCGGGACCGCTGAACACTGAAGCTTTCTTT

J: TRBJ1-5
length: 14
V: TRBV7-3
D: .
size: .
CDR3: CARFRTVNNQPQHF
DNA: TGTGCCCGCTTTAGGACAGTGAACAATCAGCCCCAGCATTTT

J: TRBJ2-5
length: 14
V: TRBV24-1
D: TRBD1
size: .
CDR3: CATSESRDRETQYF
DNA: TGTGCCACCAGTGAATCTCGGGACAGGGAGACCCAGTACTTC

J: TRBJ2-3
length: 13
V: TRBV9
D: .
size: .
CDR3: CASSKSGTDTQYF
DNA: TGTGCCAGCAGCAAATCCGGGACAGATACGCAGTATTTT

J: TRBJ2-3
length: 12
V: TRBV20-1
D: .
size: .
CDR3: CSAGEGGDTQYF
DNA: TGCAGTGCTGGAGAGGGGGGAGATACGCAGTATTTT

J: TRBJ2-3
length: 17
V: TRBV24-1
D: TRBD1
size: .
CDR3: CATSDPEGTGNADTQYF
DNA: TGTGCCACCAGTGACCCTGAGGGGACAGGGAACGCAGATACGCAGTATTTC

J: TRBJ2-6
length: 17
V: TRBV6-1
D: .
size: many
CDR3: CASSERTQGTGANVLTF
DNA: TGTGCCAGCAGTGAGCGGACCCAGGGGACTGGGGCCAACGTCCTGACTTTC

J: TRBJ1-2
length: 14
V: TRBV24-1
D: TRBD1
size: .
CDR3: CATSDRDRGFGYTF
DNA: TGTGCCACCAGTGACCGGGACAGGGGGTTCGGCTACACCTTC

J: TRBJ2-5
length: 11
V: TRBV29-1
D: .
size: .
CDR3: CSFQDQETQYF
DNA: TGCAGCTTCCAGGATCAAGAGACCCAGTACTTC

J: TRBJ1-2
length: 16
V: TRBV29-1
D: .
size: .
CDR3: CSVRGRDVGIRYGYTF
DNA: TGCAGCGTTCGGGGTAGGGACGTGGGTATTCGGTATGGCTACACCTTC

J: TRBJ2-5
length: 16
V: TRBV24-1
D: .
size: .
CDR3: CATSDSEASKWETQYF
DNA: TGTGCCACCAGTGATTCCGAGGCCTCCAAGTGGGAGACCCAGTACTTC

J: TRBJ1-2
length: 17
V: TRBV6-5
D: .
size: many
CDR3: CASSYTTPGQTNYGYTF
DNA: TGTGCCAGCAGTTACACGACCCCCGGACAGACCAACTATGGCTACACCTTC

J: TRBJ2-3
length: 14
V: TRBV6-5
D: .
size: many
CDR3: CASSYSGRADTQYF
DNA: TGTGCCAGCAGTTACTCGGGCAGGGCGGATACGCAGTATTTT

J: TRBJ1-1
length: 16
V: TRBV25-1
D: .
size: few
CDR3: CASSGSDGRMKAEAFF
DNA: TGTGCCAGCAGTGGTTCGGACGGCCGTATGAAGGCTGAAGCTTTCTTT

J: TRBJ2-7
length: 14
V: TRBV28
D: TRBD1
size: few
CDR3: CASSPRTGINTQYF
DNA: TGTGCCAGCAGTCCCAGGACAGGGATAAACACACAGTACTTC

J: TRBJ2-7
length: 17
V: TRBV27
D: TRBD2
size: few
CDR3: CASSSQLLAGGVYEQYF
DNA: TGTGCCAGCAGCTCTCAGCTTCTAGCGGGAGGGGTCTACGAGCAGTACTTC

J: TRBJ1-5
length: 14
V: TRBV7-2
D: .
size: .
CDR3: CASSLVSGNQPQHF
DNA: TGTGCCAGCAGCTTAGTTTCAGGCAATCAGCCCCAGCATTTT

J: TRBJ2-3
length: 17
V: TRBV11-1
D: TRBD2
size: .
CDR3: CANSPRPTSASTDTQYF
DNA: TGTGCCAACAGCCCAAGACCGACTAGCGCTAGCACAGATACGCAGTATTTT

J: TRBJ2-7
length: 15
V: TRBV2
D: .
size: .
CDR3: CASKQRVGVKCEQYF
DNA: TGTGCCAGCAAGCAGAGGGTAGGGGTAAAGTGCGAGCAGTACTTC

J: TRBJ2-5
length: 13
V: TRBV2
D: .
size: .
CDR3: CASDYRVQETQYF
DNA: TGTGCCAGCGACTACAGGGTCCAAGAGACCCAGTACTTC

J: TRBJ2-7
length: 14
V: TRBV24-1
D: .
size: .
CDR3: CATTLTGTAYEQYF
DNA: TGTGCCACCACCCTAACCGGGACGGCTTACGAGCAGTACTTC

J: TRBJ1-5
length: 13
V: TRBV7-6
D: .
size: .
CDR3: CASSSSSNQPQHF
DNA: TGTGCCAGCAGCTCGAGTAGCAATCAGCCCCAGCATTTT

J: TRBJ2-7
length: 13
V: TRBV7-2
D: .
size: .
CDR3: CASSSQSPYEQYF
DNA: TGTGCCAGCAGCTCCCAGTCCCCCTACGAGCAGTACTTC